This T cell receptor (beta chain) was captured in a study of blood T cell repertoires in COVID-19. In the study overall: Sources were T cells, B-cell-depleted T cells, or PBMCs; the material itself was cDNA or gDNA.

Worth noting for this clone: The junction departs from germline at one end; a sequencing error may be responsible.

As handled by the study authors: Estimation of nucleated cell counts was performed using reference gene primer amplification. Here immunoSEQ multiplex PCR was the method, and the copy in TCRdb shows in-frame clones only, minus some. From that table come the V and J calls and clone size; the DNA was used to work out D and trimming. This repertoire shows 150,000 to 200,000 clones, roughly 82% found once; its top ten account for approximately 14%. Across under 25 US areas, participants ranged in age from 18 to 89 years. Sequenced material: PBMCs or T cells enriched from blood (not recorded which). This clonotype originated in a man between 50 and 59 years old who had recovered from COVID-19.

The CDR3 DNA follows: TGTGCCACCGGCAGCCGTCTGAATCAGCCCCAGCATTTT. Translating gives CATGSRLNQPQHF. The chain combines TRBV15 with TRBJ1-5; D uncertain. This CDR3 is built from 13 residues. From germline, CDR1 is LNHNV and CDR2 YYDKDF (reference sequence).